These T cell receptor beta chains were read from a single sample in a study of control samples from healthy donors and cancer patients. The method was immunoSEQ multiplex PCR; TCRdb's version includes in-frame clones alone and lacks a portion of them. The sample includes almost 85,000 clones, just under 95% of them seen just once. Sequences were obtained from blood. These receptors were collected from a woman between 18 and 30 years old in good health. CDR3s leave out the opening cysteine and the closing phenylalanine or tryptophan.

J gene,V gene,CDR3 protein
TRBJ2-5,TRBV7-2,ASSFRGDTPKETQY
TRBJ2-7,TRBV4-2,ASSPGTEAYEQY
TRBJ2-1,TRBV11-2,ASRILGLAADNEQF
TRBJ2-1,TRBV3-1/TRBV3-2,ASSHSSQGRNEQF
TRBJ1-1,TRBV20-1,SATGGTEAF
TRBJ2-1,TRBV6-6,ASRPGAGEYNEQF
TRBJ2-6,TRBV11-2,ASSLGRVGVSGANVLT
TRBJ1-1,TRBV10-3,AISGRGTDTEAF
TRBJ1-2,TRBV6-2/TRBV6-3,ASSYFLQGYT
TRBJ2-5,TRBV4-1,ASSQGSSETQY
TRBJ2-5,TRBV6-5,ASSTGTGQETQY
TRBJ2-3,TRBV7-2,ASSGYWDTQY
TRBJ2-7,TRBV5-1,ASSLGRQGFYEQY
TRBJ2-7,TRBV13,ASSLGSEAYEQY
TRBJ1-2,TRBV24-1,ATSDPTLTGALGYT
TRBJ1-1,TRBV28,ASSLVMGTRYTEAF
TRBJ2-4,TRBV6-4,ASSAGPKNIQY
TRBJ2-2,TRBV29-1,SVDTGGPGELF
TRBJ2-7,TRBV7-9,ASSSAAGGRGEQY
TRBJ1-2,TRBV6-5,ASKQDSNYGYT
TRBJ2-7,TRBV6-5,ASSSNRDRGSEQY
TRBJ1-1,TRBV19,ASTTGGLKAF
TRBJ1-3,TRBV6-5,ASRAGQDSGNTIY
TRBJ2-7,TRBV6-1,ASSEAGSEAYEQY
TRBJ2-1,TRBV11-3,ASSPGGAGGTYNEQF
TRBJ2-1,TRBV6-5,ASRGHINNYNEQF
TRBJ1-2,TRBV20-1,SARYGYGYT
TRBJ2-2,TRBV12-5,ASGSIQGSAGELF
TRBJ2-2,TRBV3-1/TRBV3-2,ASSQVLNTGELF
TRBJ2-5,TRBV7-7,ASSFDGRWETQY
TRBJ2-3,TRBV3-1/TRBV3-2,ASSQVVGAPEY
TRBJ1-6,TRBV23-1,ARPANSRGWLNSPLH
TRBJ2-6,TRBV10-3,AIPLVEGGSGANVLT
TRBJ1-1,TRBV2,ASSPNTEAF
TRBJ2-7,TRBV18,ASSPPGGYEQY
TRBJ1-5,TRBV4-1,ASSQDRTDNQPQH
TRBJ2-1,TRBV7-3,ASSPQRGPYNEQF
TRBJ2-1,TRBV7-3,ASSLTWTSGRQGEQF
TRBJ2-1,TRBV3-1/TRBV3-2,ASSQDPDSLYNEQF
TRBJ1-4,TRBV3-1/TRBV3-2,ASSRKTATNEKLF